This passage covers 15 T cell receptor beta chains from one sample sequenced in a study of spatial heterogeneity in lung cancer (dated by TCRdb to between 2018 and 2021). General study outcomes and caveats: The tumor nonsynonymous mutation count correlated with the number of expanded alpha and beta TCRs within the tumor.

Their antigen targets remain unknown. In light of the paper, this sample's time point label describes: sample taken at primary tumor resection. The library was generated by 5' RACE. These reads were obtained on a NextSeq 500. TCRdb reworked the public reads: Q25 trimming with fastp, MiXCR clone assembly, productive beta chains retained. When rows share a CDR3 protein, they turn into one entry using the most common DNA and genes. The sample table records approximately 94,000 distinct CDR3 sequences; about 4.6% of these occur just once. Clones ranked in the top ten supply about 20% of the sample. The specimen comprised lung tumor tissue, sampled at surgery. These receptors originate from a male donor with early-stage non-small cell lung cancer.

The table lists this clonotype with a few counts. The chain links TRBV19 to TRBJ2-7, with TRBD2 identical over 13 bases. Germline loops: CDR1 LNHDA, CDR2 SQIVND (reference sequence). V lost 6 bases to trimming and J lost 9 bases; unmatched junction nucleotides: 11. The CDR3 totals 15 residues. The CDR3 DNA reads TGTGCCAGTAGCCGTACTAGCGGGAGGGCCGGTGTGCAGTACTTC. This encodes CASSRTSGRAGVQYF.

This clonotype has a handful of counts. The chain uses TRBV20-1 and TRBJ2-7; D gene ambiguous. V was clipped by 5 bases and J by 3 bases, with 17 bases between them. This CDR3 is built from 14 residues. CDR1 is DFQATT and CDR2 is SNEGSKA in the germline V gene (reference sequence). The CDR3 spells CSAGVHRSGYEQYF. CDR3 DNA sequence: TGCAGTGCTGGAGTCCATCGCTCGGGCTACGAGCAGTACTTC.

Many counts were recorded for this clonotype. V is TRBV7-9 and J is TRBJ2-5, with D perhaps TRBD1 (6 bases). The V gene's germline CDR1 is SEHNR and CDR2 FQNEAQ (reference sequence). The V gene lost 6 bases and the J gene lost 2 bases, with 13 bases spanning the gap. The CDR3 is made up of 14 amino acids. CDR3 DNA sequence: TGTGCCAGCAGTAGACAGGCCTGGCAAGAGACCCAGTACTTC. This sequence encodes CASSRQAWQETQYF. The full variable domain, with the rest looked up from reference TRBV7-9 and TRBJ2-5, is DTGVSQNPRHKITKRGQNVTFRCDPISEHNRLYWYRQTLGQGPEFLTYFQNEAQLEKSRLLSDRFSAERPKGSFSTLEIQRTEQGDSAMYLCASSRQAWQETQYFGPGTRLLVL.

The table lists this clonotype with many counts. This rearrangement joins TRBV29-1 to TRBJ2-7, with 7 positions matching TRBD1. The CDR3 is 12 residues long. The ends lost 7 bases at V and 6 bases at J; junction bases unmatched: 9. Germline-derived CDR1 and CDR2 are SQVTM and ANQGSEA. The chain's CDR3 is CSGADRAGEQYF. As DNA, the CDR3 is TGCAGCGGGGCAGACAGGGCCGGCGAGCAGTACTTC.

The rearrangement links TRBV5-5 to TRBJ2-1, with D possibly matching TRBD2 (5 bases). CDR1 is SGHKS and CDR2 is YYEKEE in the germline V gene (reference sequence). The CDR3 is 14 residues long. Trimming took 2 bases from V and 5 from J, leaving 11 bases between them. CDR3 in DNA: TGTGCCAGCAGCTTTCGCGGAGGAGACAATGAGCAGTTCTTC. Translated, it gives CASSFRGGDNEQFF. Complete variable domain (other parts from reference TRBV5-5 and TRBJ2-1): DAGVTQSPTHLIKTRGQQVTLRCSPISGHKSVSWYQQVLGQGPQFIFQYYEKEERGRGNFPDRFSARQFPNYSSELNVNALLLGDSALYLCASSFRGGDNEQFFGPGTRLTVL.

This clonotype was counted many times. The chain carries TRBV7-9 and TRBJ1-1; D possibly corresponds to TRBD1 (5 bases). The germline V gene has CDR1 SEHNR and CDR2 FQNEAQ (reference sequence). The CDR3 contains 17 residues. Deletions cut 2 bases from V and 0 bases from J, with 16 bases between. CDR3 sequence: CASSLWQGPPMNTEAFF. The CDR3, as DNA: TGTGCCAGCAGCTTATGGCAGGGTCCACCTATGAACACTGAAGCTTTCTTT.

This clonotype was found many times. V and J are TRBV5-1 and TRBJ1-5; D is undetermined. The CDR3 consists of 13 residues. Germline CDR1 and CDR2: SGHRS and YFSETQ. Trimming pared 4 bases from V and 4 bases from J, leaving 9 bases between. CDR3 residues: CASSVDLNQPQHF. In nucleotides, the CDR3 is TGCGCCAGCAGCGTGGACCTAAATCAGCCCCAGCATTTT.

The chain recombines TRBV7-9 with TRBJ1-1, with unresolved D. The CDR3 consists of 12 residues. The germline V gene has CDR1 SEHNR and CDR2 FQNEAQ (reference sequence). Between the trimmed V and J ends, which lost 3 bases and 1 base, there was a span of 3 bases. The CDR3 sequence is CASSFKNTEAFF. For the CDR3, the DNA is TGTGCCAGCAGCTTTAAGAACACTGAAGCTTTCTTT.

This clonotype was recorded many times. The chain carries TRBV4-1 and TRBJ1-1, with D possibly matching TRBD1 (5 bases). CDR3 size: 15 residues. With 3 bases removed from V and 0 bases from J, the gap between germline ends came to 11 bases. Germline V CDR1 and CDR2: MGHRA, YSYEKL. The chain's CDR3 is CASSQGGGMNTEAFF. The CDR3 region has the DNA TGCGCCAGCAGCCAGGGCGGGGGAATGAACACTGAAGCTTTCTTT.

This clonotype was seen at least ten times. This rearrangement joins TRBV6-2 or TRBV6-3 to TRBJ2-1, with 15 bases identical to TRBD2. The ends lost 2 bases at V and 9 bases at J; junction bases unmatched: 8. CDR3 length: 17 residues. Germline V gene data show CDR1 as MNHEY and CDR2 as SVGEGT. The CDR3 sequence is CASSYTGTSGRTSEQFF. The CDR3 DNA follows: TGTGCCAGCAGTTACACCGGGACTAGCGGGAGGACCTCTGAGCAGTTCTTC.

This clonotype was counted at least ten times. The V and J genes are TRBV12-3 or TRBV12-4 and TRBJ1-1, with TRBD1 matching 8 bases. This CDR3 is 14 amino acids long. After removal of 5 bases from V and 3 bases from J, the junction contained 5 bases not matched to a gene. CDR3 sequence reads: CASSITGGDTEAFF. CDR3 DNA: TGTGCCAGCAGTATCACAGGGGGTGACACTGAAGCTTTCTTT.

This clonotype was counted at least ten times. CDR3 sequence: CASSVSDDTQYF. CDR3 DNA: TGTGCCAGCAGCGTATCTGATGATACGCAGTATTTT. The V gene is TRBV9, the J gene TRBJ2-3; D remains ambiguous. Germline V gene lookup returns CDR1 SGDLS and CDR2 YYNGEE. V was pared by 1 base and J by 6 bases, with 6 bases between. CDR3 length: 12 amino acids.

The sample holds many counts of this clonotype. The rearrangement uses TRBV27 and TRBJ2-7; D is undetermined. Trimming pared 8 bases from V and 0 bases from J, leaving 8 bases between. The germline V gene has CDR1 MNHEY and CDR2 SMNVEV (reference sequence). The CDR3 contains 12 residues. The CDR3 reads CASPRSSYEQYF. DNA of the CDR3: TGTGCCAGCCCGAGGAGCTCCTACGAGCAGTACTTC.

CDR3 loop: CASRQPPGNYEKLFF. The CDR3 coding sequence is TGTGCCAGCAGGCAACCCCCAGGGAATTATGAAAAACTGTTTTTT. The chain links TRBV6-5 to TRBJ1-4; TRBD1 might be the D (5 bases). The V end lost 6 bases, the J end lost 6 bases, and 17 bases lay between the germline ends. The CDR3 is 15 residues long. In germline, CDR1 is MNHEY, CDR2 SVGAGI.

This clonotype was counted at least ten times. V is TRBV9 and J is TRBJ1-1, with TRBD1 matching 8 bases. The CDR3 totals 14 residues. The J segment lost 6 bases and the V segment lost 4 bases, leaving 8 bases of the junction unmatched. CDR1 is SGDLS, CDR2 YYNGEE, per germline. The CDR3 protein is CASSIRDRSAEAFF. The CDR3 bases are TGTGCCAGCAGCATACGGGACAGGTCGGCTGAAGCTTTCTTT.